The 15 T cell receptor beta chains reported below all come from one sample, sequenced in a study of CD8 T cells in ankylosing spondylitis. TCRdb reprocessed the 5' RACE reads via MiXCR and lists one record per CDR3 protein. Found here are under 250,000 distinct CDR3 sequences, 6% to 8% of them singletons; the top ten hold around 14%. Their specific antigens are unknown. Study-wide results and limits: Made up of 7 to 9 highly homologous variants, a TCR beta motif appeared characteristic of ankylosing spondylitis blood.

Sequenced sample: blood, either unsorted or a sorted T cell fraction (not recorded which). These receptors came from a male donor with ankylosing spondylitis.

This clonotype occurred many times. The chain recombines TRBV7-9 with TRBJ1-5, with 7 nucleotides matching TRBD1. This CDR3 is 14 amino acids long. V shed 5 bases, J shed 1 base, and the junction held 2 bases outside the gene matches. From germline, CDR1 is SEHNR and CDR2 FQNEAQ (reference sequence). The CDR3 spells CASSQTGSNQPQHF. CDR3 coding DNA: TGTGCCAGCAGCCAGACAGGGAGCAATCAGCCCCAGCATTTT.

This clonotype was picked up many times. The chain recombines TRBV10-3 with TRBJ2-1, with unresolved D. From germline, CDR1 is ENHRY and CDR2 SYGVKD. The CDR3 totals 17 residues. V lost 1 base to trimming and J lost 0 bases, with 13 bases between them. The CDR3, as DNA: TGTGCCATCAGTGAGTGGGCCGACTCCAGCTCCTACAATGAGCAGTTCTTC. Its translation is CAISEWADSSSYNEQFF.

Many counts were recorded for this clonotype. The gene calls are TRBV7-9 and TRBJ2-7, with 9 bases fitting TRBD1. Germline assignment: CDR1 SEHNR and CDR2 FQNEAQ (reference sequence). The V and J ends lost 3 bases and 0 bases, in that order; junction bases with no gene match: 6. This CDR3 is built from 16 residues. This CDR3 is CASSFPPGQGSYEQYF. The CDR3 nucleotides are TGTGCCAGCAGCTTCCCGCCGGGACAGGGCTCCTACGAGCAGTACTTC.

The sample holds many counts of this clonotype. V usage is TRBV20-1 and J usage is TRBJ2-3; D call uncertain. V dropped 1 base and J dropped 4 bases, with 12 bases sitting between them. Germline V gene lookup returns CDR1 DFQATT and CDR2 SNEGSKA (reference sequence). The CDR3 spans 14 residues. The CDR3 region has the DNA TGCAGTGCTAGAGTCCATAGATCGGCAGATACGCAGTATTTT. Its translation is CSARVHRSADTQYF.

Ten or more counts support this clonotype. The V gene is TRBV15, the J gene TRBJ2-7, with TRBD1 identical over 10 bases. The junction had 0 bases not matched to a gene; V was cut back by 1 base and J by 3 bases. The CDR3 is 14 residues long. The germline V gene has CDR1 LNHNV and CDR2 YYDKDF (reference sequence). In nucleotides, the CDR3 is TGTGCCACCAGCAGAGGGGACAGGGGCTACGAGCAGTACTTC. This gives the protein CATSRGDRGYEQYF.

This chain links TRBV4-3 with TRBJ1-6, with 9 bases identical to TRBD1. CDR1 and CDR2 from the germline V gene are LGHNA and YSLEER. The CDR3 contains 18 residues. V lost 0 bases, J lost 7 bases, and 10 bases stayed unmatched. The CDR3 protein is CASSQDWGQGLRNSPLHF. CDR3 DNA sequence: TGCGCCAGCAGCCAAGATTGGGGACAGGGATTACGGAATTCACCCCTCCACTTT.

This clonotype showed up many times. The V and J genes are TRBV7-6 and TRBJ2-7; D tentatively fits TRBD1 or TRBD2 (6 bases each). Trimming shortened V by 0 bases and J by 4 bases, and 16 bases separated the two germline ends. There are 16 residues in the CDR3. Germline CDR1 and CDR2: SGHVS and FNYEAQ. CDR3 in amino acids: CASSLAGGPESYEQYF. The CDR3 bases are TGTGCCAGCAGCTTAGCGGGGGGCCCCGAATCTTACGAGCAGTACTTC.

This clonotype was detected many times. The V and J genes are TRBV5-1 and TRBJ2-1, with unresolved D. With 1 base removed from V and 1 base from J, the gap between germline ends came to 9 bases. Germline V CDR1 and CDR2: SGHRS, YFSETQ. The CDR3 extends over 15 amino acids. The CDR3 protein is CASSLSGGSYNEQFF. In DNA, the CDR3 is TGCGCCAGCAGCTTGTCTGGCGGATCCTACAATGAGCAGTTCTTC.

This clonotype was picked up many times. The chain couples TRBV27 to TRBJ2-1; a weak D match, TRBD2 (5 bases). The CDR3 has 15 residues. Trimming stripped 4 bases from V and 8 bases from J, with 18 bases between. CDR1 is MNHEY, CDR2 SMNVEV, per germline (reference sequence). CDR3 in amino acids: CASSSRGRVIYEQFF. CDR3 in DNA: TGTGCCAGCAGTTCACGGGGAAGGGTTATCTATGAGCAGTTCTTC.

This clonotype was observed many times. This sequence joins TRBV4-3 and TRBJ2-1, with D maybe TRBD1 (6 bases). Germline V gene data show CDR1 as LGHNA and CDR2 as YSLEER. The CDR3 consists of 16 residues. Trimming removed 0 bases at V and 0 bases at J, with 9 bases between. CDR3: CASSQDQGYSYNEQFF. DNA of the CDR3: TGCGCCAGCAGCCAAGATCAGGGGTACTCCTACAATGAGCAGTTCTTC.

This clonotype was found a few times. The V call is TRBV20-1, the J call TRBJ2-2; 7 bases agree with TRBD1. Germline V CDR1 and CDR2: DFQATT, SNEGSKA (reference sequence). CDR3 size: 15 residues. V gave up 2 bases and J gave up 5 bases; unmatched junction bases: 8. CDR3 protein: CSARLGGTDTGELFF. The CDR3 DNA reads as TGCAGTGCTAGACTGGGTGGGACAGATACCGGGGAGCTGTTTTTT.

This clonotype was observed at least ten times. This chain uses TRBV4-3 with TRBJ1-4; a possible D gene is TRBD1 (5 bases). The V and J ends lost 0 bases and 12 bases respectively, with 17 bases between them. CDR1 is LGHNA and CDR2 is YSLEER in the germline V gene. The length of the CDR3 is 15 residues. This CDR3 is CASSQDHRGREQLFF. Here the CDR3 DNA reads TGCGCCAGCAGCCAAGATCACCGGGGCCGGGAACAACTGTTTTTT.

This clonotype was picked up many times. The chain uses TRBV11-2 and TRBJ1-3, with TRBD1 matching over 8 bases. Trimming removed 6 bases from V and 0 bases from J; junction bases left unmatched: 16. The CDR3 is 19 residues long. Germline V lookup: CDR1 SGHAT, CDR2 FQNNGV. CDR3 sequence reads: CASSLDRQGPLRSGNTIYF. CDR3 DNA sequence: TGTGCCAGCAGTTTGGATCGACAGGGGCCGTTGCGCTCTGGAAACACCATATATTTT.

Remarks on this clonotype: A much larger clone lies a single base off, so this may be a read error. The chain has TRBV4-3 and TRBJ1-2; D is unclear. This CDR3 comprises 13 residues. The germline CDR1 and CDR2 sequences are LGHNA and YSLEER. For the CDR3, the DNA is TGCGCCAGAAGCCAAGAATCCTCAGACGGCTACACCTTC. Amino acid sequence: CARSQESSDGYTF.

This clonotype was picked up many times. V usage is TRBV20-1 and J usage is TRBJ2-3, with D possibly matching TRBD2 (6 bases). Germline assignment: CDR1 DFQATT and CDR2 SNEGSKA (reference sequence). V lost 0 bases to trimming and J lost 2 bases, with 15 bases between them. CDR3 length equals 16 residues. CDR3 residues: CSARDWVGSTTDTQYF. CDR3 DNA: TGCAGTGCTAGAGATTGGGTCGGGAGTACCACAGATACGCAGTATTTT.